This T cell receptor (beta chain) was sequenced for a study of blood T cell repertoires in COVID-19 (dated by TCRdb to between 2020 and 2021). For context, the study as a whole: The collaborator samples originated in the United States, Italy and Spain and spanned the acute and convalescent phases of COVID-19. The prospective study material was composed of cDNA or gDNA derived from T cells, B-cell-depleted T cells, or PBMCs. Deeply sampled blood TCRbeta repertoires from subjects exposed to, actively infected with, or recovered from COVID-19 were included in the dataset. A freely available public database, intended as a resource for researchers studying the immune response to SARS-CoV-2, is where the repertoires were released. Samples came from the ongoing ImmuneRACE study (first 160 participants) plus 1,254 subjects from 6 global collaborators. Sample metadata almost always included a de-identified subject ID, COVID-19 status, age in years and sex. Where available, HLA class I and class II types were taken from metadata supplied by the sample provider and were not determined by assay-based typing.

Study-level results and caveats: The quantity of clinical and demographic metadata differed by source and by participant and was supplied without curation.

The germline V gene gives CDR1 as MGHDK and CDR2 as SYGVNS. Trimming costs V 3 bases and J 0 bases, and their ends lie 8 bases apart. The CDR3 sequence holds 14 residues, the cysteine and phenylalanine included. Of the read, only the CDR3 DNA is kept; its 42 bases are in frame from base 1. For this clone: What antigen it recognizes has not been identified. No quality values exist for individual bases; no much larger clone is one base distant.

TCRbeta CDR3 regions were amplified from genomic DNA using the immunoSEQ Assay, a bias-controlled multiplex PCR. On the study's bioinformatics: The number of nucleated cells in each sample was estimated by amplification of reference gene primers within the assay. To quantify the absolute abundance of each unique TCRbeta CDR3 rearrangement, sequence reads were collapsed and filtered. For each sample, productive Simpson clonality was calculated as the square root of Simpson's diversity index over productive rearrangements. TCRdb obtained this table from immuneACCESS and retained in-frame rearrangements with V and J assigned. These tables miss some clones; where compared with another copy, unresolved V genes account for less than half of the shortfall, and the remainder is unexplained. V and J calls and clone size come straight from that table; D and trimming were deduced from the DNA. The sample has 310,000 or so clones on record, roughly 82% of them singletons. The ten largest clonotypes hold around 1.5% of the sample.

The collaborating institutions used their own protocols to collect whole blood in K2EDTA tubes. For TCRbeta analysis, collaborators shipped samples in one of three forms: frozen whole blood, isolated PBMCs, or DNA extracted from either of those sample types. The sequence links TRBV25-1 to TRBJ1-1; a tentative D match to TRBD1 spans 5 bases. The source of this sequence is a woman aged 50 to 60 with acute or convalescent COVID-19. Sequences were obtained from peripheral blood. At the DNA level, the sequence is TGTGCCAGCAGTGACGGGGGAATGAACACTGAAGCTTTCTTT. Its coded protein is CASSDGGMNTEAFF.